Below are 20 T cell receptor beta chains sequenced from a single sample in a study of kidney transplant recipient with SARS-CoV-2 infection. TCRdb called the reads again in MiXCR, with one record for every CDR3 protein. The sample gives about 250,000 distinct CDR3 sequences, 25% to 30% of which show up once; roughly 7% is in the top ten. The sample consisted of a blood sample, taken at baseline and between days 110 and 120 from a kidney transplant recipient. These receptors all stem from a male patient aged 30 to 40 who had COVID-19 and was a kidney transplant recipient. A share of the T cells may be of graft donor origin.

This clonotype was counted ten times or more. The rearrangement uses TRBV24-1 and TRBJ1-2; D not certain. V dropped 6 bases and J dropped 4 bases, with 23 bases sitting between them. Germline V CDR1 and CDR2: KGHDR, SFDVKD. The CDR3 runs to 17 residues. In DNA, the CDR3 is TGTGCCACCAGTTTTCTACCTAGTACCAGAAAGACCTATGGCTACACCTTC. Translated, it gives CATSFLPSTRKTYGYTF.

This clonotype has at least ten counts. For the CDR3, the DNA is TGTGCCAGCAGCTTGGACAGCTACTCTGGAAACACCATATATTTT. This translates into CASSLDSYSGNTIYF. V and J are TRBV5-6 and TRBJ1-3; no firm D call. Germline V gene lookup returns CDR1 SGHDT and CDR2 YYEEEE. Trimming cost V 0 bases and J 0 bases, with 7 bases left between them. The CDR3 contains 15 residues.

This clonotype showed up many times. The chain carries TRBV3-1 and TRBJ2-5; D is undetermined. The CDR3 totals 17 residues. Germline V gives CDR1 LGHDT, CDR2 YNNKEL (reference sequence). V was pared by 4 bases and J by 5 bases, with 23 bases between. CDR3 in amino acids: CASSLRGPISFSETQYF. CDR3 DNA: TGTGCCAGCAGCCTCAGAGGTCCCATTTCTTTCTCTGAGACCCAGTACTTC.

Points on this clonotype: A read error is possible here, since a much larger clone lies one base away. J is TRBJ1-4 and V is TRBV15; D unresolved. The CDR3 sequence is 14 residues long. Germline V CDR1 and CDR2: LNHNV, YYDKDF (reference sequence). Here the CDR3 reads CATNRGTENEKLFF. The CDR3 DNA sequence: TGTGCCACCAACAGAGGTACAGAGAATGAAAAACTGTTTTTT.

A remark on this clonotype: Since a much larger clone is just one base distant, this may be a read error. The chain combines TRBV5-8 with TRBJ1-1, with D possibly being TRBD1 (5 bases). This CDR3 is built from 16 residues. The germline V gene encodes CDR1 SGHTS and CDR2 YDEGEE. V was pared by 7 bases and J by 3 bases, with 22 bases between. The CDR3 DNA sequence: TGTGCCAGCGGCTCATTCCGGGACTTTTTGGACACTGAAGCTTTCTTT. It yields the protein CASGSFRDFLDTEAFF.

This clonotype was counted at least ten times. The chain carries TRBV5-4 and TRBJ2-3; 8 nucleotides line up with TRBD2. This CDR3 is 14 amino acids long. Germline trimming cut 4 bases from V and 4 bases from J; bases unmatched to any gene: 5. CDR1 is SGHNT, CDR2 YYREEE, per germline (reference sequence). CDR3 in amino acids: CASSNGGAADTQYF. The CDR3 DNA reads as TGTGCCAGCAGCAACGGGGGGGCGGCAGATACGCAGTATTTT.

This clonotype was recorded at least ten times. J is TRBJ1-2 and V is TRBV5-6; 8 bases are shared with TRBD1. The CDR3 loop spans 16 amino acids. V shed 2 bases, J shed 5 bases, and the junction held 11 bases outside the gene matches. The germline CDR1 and CDR2 sequences are SGHDT and YYEEEE. The CDR3 is CASSLGTGGILYGYTF. The CDR3 DNA reads TGTGCCAGCAGCTTAGGGACAGGCGGAATTCTATATGGCTACACCTTC.

This clonotype was counted many times. The V gene is TRBV12-3 or TRBV12-4, the J gene TRBJ2-5; D is perhaps TRBD2 (5 bases). Judging by the DNA end, TRBJ2-7 fits better; the J call may be wrong. This CDR3 region has 15 residues. The CDR3 region is CASTSGGPYSYEQYF. The CDR3 DNA sequence: TGTGCCAGCACCTCAGGAGGCCCCTACTCCTACGAGCAGTACTTC.

As for this clonotype: The junction departs from germline at one end; a sequencing error may be responsible. The CDR3 coding sequence is TGTGCCAGCGGTTTGCGTGCAACTAGCGTTGGTAATGAGCAGTTCTTC. This translates into CASGLRATSVGNEQFF. The chain recombines TRBV12-3 or TRBV12-4 with TRBJ2-1; 7 nucleotides match TRBD2. This CDR3 is built from 16 residues.

This clonotype was seen a handful of times. The V and J genes are TRBV20-1 and TRBJ1-1, with D perhaps TRBD1 (6 bases). The CDR3 is 13 residues long. The V end was cut by 5 bases, the J end by 2 bases, with 12 bases between. Germline lookup yields CDR1 DFQATT and CDR2 SNEGSKA (reference sequence). CDR3 residues: CSASDSLNTEAFF. The CDR3 region has the DNA TGCAGTGCTTCGGACAGCCTCAACACTGAAGCTTTCTTT.

Ten or more counts support this clonotype. The rearrangement joins TRBV20-1 to TRBJ1-1; 10 nucleotides line up with TRBD1. Germline-derived CDR1 and CDR2 are DFQATT and SNEGSKA (reference sequence). Trimming removed 3 bases from V and 7 bases from J; junction bases left unmatched: 5. The CDR3 is 13 residues long. In nucleotides, the CDR3 is TGCAGTGCTAGGGTGGACAGGGGGAGTGAAGCTTTCTTT. Amino acid sequence: CSARVDRGSEAFF.

The sample holds many counts of this clonotype. The rearrangement joins TRBV5-1 to TRBJ2-3; no clear D gene. CDR3 length: 17 residues. Germline V gene lookup returns CDR1 SGHRS and CDR2 YFSETQ. The V end was cut by 0 bases, the J end by 2 bases, with 16 bases between. The DNA for the CDR3 is TGCGCCAGCAGCTTGGGGTCATTGAGGAGTTCCACAGATACGCAGTATTTT. This codes for CASSLGSLRSSTDTQYF.

In regard to this clonotype: One end of the junction varies from germline; a read error may be responsible. V is TRBV28 and J is TRBJ2-1; 9 nucleotides align to TRBD2. The CDR3 contains 18 residues. Per germline, CDR1 MDHEN and CDR2 SYDVKM. The CDR3 protein is CANSLVGSGSSSYNEQFF. The CDR3 region has the DNA TGTGCCAACAGTTTAGTTGGTAGCGGGAGTTCATCCTACAATGAGCAGTTCTTC.

For this clonotype: A much larger clone differs from this one at a single base, so this may be a read error. This chain joins TRBV20-1 and TRBJ2-1, with D possibly being TRBD2 (6 bases). Looked up from germline, CDR1 is DFQATT and CDR2 is SNEGSKA (reference sequence). The CDR3 runs 15 residues. The CDR3 sequence is CSARDPESGYNDQFF. CDR3 DNA: TGCAGTGCTAGAGATCCGGAGAGCGGGTACAATGATCAGTTCTTC.

This clonotype was picked up a small number of times. This chain joins TRBV27 and TRBJ2-3, with 8 bases identical to TRBD2. The J call may be faulty, since TRBJ2-5 better matches the DNA end. The CDR3 has 15 amino acids. The germline CDR1 and CDR2 sequences are MNHEY and SMNVEV (reference sequence). The CDR3 loop is CASSLTGLGSETQYF. The CDR3 coding sequence is TGTGCCAGCAGTTTAACGGGACTAGGTTCAGAGACCCAGTACTTC.

This clonotype was seen a few times. The CDR3 nucleotides read TGTGCCAGCAGCAAAGCAGTCACCCTTCGAAAGACCTATGGCTACACCTTC. This sequence encodes CASSKAVTLRKTYGYTF. V usage is TRBV3-1 and J usage is TRBJ1-2; D unresolved. The CDR3 runs 17 residues. Germline V lookup: CDR1 LGHDT, CDR2 YNNKEL (reference sequence). V lost 5 bases, J lost 4 bases, and 23 bases lay in between. The full variable domain, rest sourced from reference TRBV3-1 and TRBJ1-2, is DTAVSQTPKYLVTQMGNDKSIKCEQNLGHDTMYWYKQDSKKFLKIMFSYNNKELIINETVPNRFSPKSPDKAHLNLHINSLELGDSAVYFCASSKAVTLRKTYGYTFGSGTRLTVV.

Many counts were recorded for this clonotype. V gene TRBV7-2 combines with J gene TRBJ2-2, with TRBD1 identical over 10 bases. From germline, CDR1 is SGHTA and CDR2 FQGNSA. The CDR3 extends over 14 amino acids. Trimming cost V 3 bases and J 6 bases; bases outside gene matches: 1. CDR3 in amino acids: CASSLDRGSGELFF. CDR3 sequence (DNA): TGTGCCAGCAGCTTGGACAGGGGGTCCGGGGAGCTGTTTTTT.

This clonotype showed up many times. V usage is TRBV4-2 and J usage is TRBJ2-1; tentative D call: TRBD2 (6 bases). Germline CDR1 and CDR2: LGHNA and YNFKEQ. The CDR3 runs 15 residues. Trimming pared 0 bases from V and 3 bases from J, leaving 9 bases between. For the CDR3, the DNA is TGTGCCAGCAGCCAAGATGGGCGGGACTACAATGAGCAGTTCTTC. This codes for CASSQDGRDYNEQFF.

The chain joins TRBV20-1 to TRBJ2-1, with D unresolved. Germline V gene lookup returns CDR1 DFQATT and CDR2 SNEGSKA (reference sequence). The V and J ends lost 3 bases and 0 bases respectively, with 12 bases between them. This CDR3 region has 15 residues. CDR3 residues: CSASLPLSSYNEQFF. The CDR3 DNA sequence: TGCAGTGCTAGTTTGCCGTTAAGCTCCTACAATGAGCAGTTCTTC.

The chain recombines TRBV19 with TRBJ2-1, with 7 bases identical to TRBD1. Germline V CDR1 and CDR2: LNHDA, SQIVND (reference sequence). The V and J ends lost 4 bases and 5 bases, in that order; junction bases with no gene match: 2. This CDR3 contains 13 residues. CDR3: CASSRGTDNEQFF. As DNA, the CDR3 is TGTGCCAGTAGTAGAGGGACAGACAATGAGCAGTTCTTC.